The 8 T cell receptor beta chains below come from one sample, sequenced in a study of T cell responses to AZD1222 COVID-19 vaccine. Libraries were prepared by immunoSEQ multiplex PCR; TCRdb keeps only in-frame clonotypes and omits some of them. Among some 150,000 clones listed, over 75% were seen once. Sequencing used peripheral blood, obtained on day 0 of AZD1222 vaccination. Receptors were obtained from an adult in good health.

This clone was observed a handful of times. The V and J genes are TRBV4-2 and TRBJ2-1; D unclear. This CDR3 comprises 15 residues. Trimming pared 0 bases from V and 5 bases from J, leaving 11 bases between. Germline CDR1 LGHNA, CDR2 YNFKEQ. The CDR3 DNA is TGTGCCAGCAGCCAAGATCTCGGTAGCCACAATGAGCAGTTCTTC. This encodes CASSQDLGSHNEQFF.

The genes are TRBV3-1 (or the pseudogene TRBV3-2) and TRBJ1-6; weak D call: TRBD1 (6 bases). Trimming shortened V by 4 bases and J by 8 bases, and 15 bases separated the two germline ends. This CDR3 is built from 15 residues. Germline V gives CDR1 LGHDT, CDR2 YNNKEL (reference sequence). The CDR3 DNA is TGTGCCAGCAGCCTTACCGGGACACCCGATTCACCCCTCCACTTT. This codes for CASSLTGTPDSPLHF.

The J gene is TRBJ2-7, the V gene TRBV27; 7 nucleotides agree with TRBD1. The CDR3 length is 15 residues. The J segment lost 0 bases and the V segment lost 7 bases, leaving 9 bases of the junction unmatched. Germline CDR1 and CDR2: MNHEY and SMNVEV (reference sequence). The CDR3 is CASMGLGQYSYEQYF. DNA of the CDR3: TGTGCCAGCATGGGGTTGGGACAGTACTCCTACGAGCAGTACTTC.

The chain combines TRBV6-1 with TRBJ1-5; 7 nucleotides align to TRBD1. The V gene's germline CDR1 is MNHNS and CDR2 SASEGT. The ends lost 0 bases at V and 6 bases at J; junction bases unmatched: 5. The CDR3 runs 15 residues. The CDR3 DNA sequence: TGTGCCAGCAGTGAAGCAGGGGGCCGCACTCAGCCCCAGCATTTT. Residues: CASSEAGGRTQPQHF.

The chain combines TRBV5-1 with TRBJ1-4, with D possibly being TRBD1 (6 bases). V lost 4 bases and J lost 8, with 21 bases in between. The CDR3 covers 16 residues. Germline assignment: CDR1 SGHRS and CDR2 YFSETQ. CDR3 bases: TGCGCCAGCAGCCCCGCGGCTAGGGGGGGCTCGGAAAAACTGTTTTTT. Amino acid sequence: CASSPAARGGSEKLFF.

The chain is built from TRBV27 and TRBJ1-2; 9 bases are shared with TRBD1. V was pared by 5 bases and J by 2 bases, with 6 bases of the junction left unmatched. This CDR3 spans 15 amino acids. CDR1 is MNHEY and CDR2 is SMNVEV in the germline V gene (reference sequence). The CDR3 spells CASSPAGQGNYGYTF. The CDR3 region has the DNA TGTGCCAGCAGTCCCGCGGGACAGGGAAACTATGGCTACACCTTC.

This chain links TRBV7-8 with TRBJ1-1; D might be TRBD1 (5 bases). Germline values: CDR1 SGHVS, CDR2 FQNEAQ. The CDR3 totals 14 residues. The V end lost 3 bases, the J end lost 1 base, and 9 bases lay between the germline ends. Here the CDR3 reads CASSFQGGNTEAFF. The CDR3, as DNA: TGTGCCAGCAGCTTCCAGGGTGGGAACACTGAAGCTTTCTTT.

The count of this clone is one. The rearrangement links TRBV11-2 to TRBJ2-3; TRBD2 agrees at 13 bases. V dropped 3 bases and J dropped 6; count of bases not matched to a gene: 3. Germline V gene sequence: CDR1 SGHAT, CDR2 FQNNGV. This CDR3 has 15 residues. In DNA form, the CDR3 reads TGTGCCAGCAGCTTTGGACTAGCGGGGGTGGATACGCAGTATTTT. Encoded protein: CASSFGLAGVDTQYF.